Below are 12 T cell receptor beta chains sequenced from a single sample in a study of T cells in Graves' hyperthyroidism and ophthalmopathy. Amplification yielded TCR beta CDR3 regions, with RNA transcripts as the source. Using the HTBI primer set, a first-round RT-PCR was run on the TCR CDR3. TCRdb reprocessed the multiplex PCR reads with MiXCR, giving one entry per CDR3 protein. The sample shows 400,000 to 500,000 distinct CDR3 sequences, around an eighth of them seen only once. The sequenced material came from blood. These receptors originate from a woman between 18 and 29 years old with Graves' hyperthyroidism.

This clonotype was recorded a few times. The CDR3 nucleotides read TGCAGTGCTAACGGGCCCGGGATTTCTACGGAGGCAACTAATGAAAAACTGTTTTTT. The encoded protein is CSANGPGISTEATNEKLFF. This sequence joins TRBV20-1 and TRBJ1-4, with D uncertain. The CDR3 consists of 19 residues. V was shortened by 4 bases and J by 0 bases, with 24 bases between the two germline ends. Per germline, CDR1 DFQATT and CDR2 SNEGSKA (reference sequence).

This clonotype was observed at least ten times. The rearrangement uses TRBV6-1 and TRBJ2-3; 9 positions match TRBD2. In germline, CDR1 is MNHNS, CDR2 SASEGT. The CDR3 contains 15 residues. V dropped 6 bases and J dropped 3; count of bases not matched to a gene: 7. CDR3 sequence: CASRKPGLATDTQYF. The CDR3 DNA reads TGTGCCAGCAGGAAGCCGGGACTAGCTACAGATACGCAGTATTTT.

The rearrangement uses TRBV2 and TRBJ2-3; 8 nucleotides match TRBD2. J lost 2 bases, V lost 3 bases, and 4 bases had no gene match. Germline V gene data show CDR1 as SNHLY and CDR2 as FYNNEI. The CDR3 is made up of 15 amino acids. The CDR3 nucleotides read TGTGCCAGCAGTGATACTAGCGGAATCACAGATACGCAGTATTTT. Residues: CASSDTSGITDTQYF. The variable domain in full, completed from reference TRBV2 and TRBJ2-3, reads EPEVTQTPSHQVTQMGQEVILRCVPISNHLYFYWYRQILGQKVEFLVSFYNNEISEKSEIFDDQFSVERPDGSNFTLKIRSTKLEDSAMYFCASSDTSGITDTQYFGPGTRLTVL.

The CDR3 region is CASSLMSSTPGRDTQYF. The DNA for the CDR3 is TGTGCCAGCAGCTTAATGTCCTCTACACCGGGGAGAGATACGCAGTATTTT. The V and J genes are TRBV7-9 and TRBJ2-3; tentatively, D is TRBD2 (5 bases). The germline CDR1 and CDR2 sequences are SEHNR and FQNEAQ (reference sequence). The CDR3 is made up of 17 amino acids. Trimming removed 2 bases from V and 5 bases from J, with 20 bases in between.

This clonotype came up a few times. A read error may produce the germline difference seen at one junction end. The chain uses TRBV5-1 and TRBJ2-3; TRBD2 aligns across 7 bases. The V gene's germline CDR1 is SGHRS and CDR2 YFSETQ. The CDR3 has 15 amino acids. The CDR3 DNA is TGCACCAGCAGCTCCCGCGGGGAGGGGACAGATACGCAGTATTTT. This encodes CTSSSRGEGTDTQYF.

The table lists this clonotype with many counts. The rearrangement links TRBV20-1 to TRBJ1-2, with 8 bases matching TRBD1. The CDR3 is 14 residues long. Germline values: CDR1 DFQATT, CDR2 SNEGSKA (reference sequence). V lost 5 bases to trimming and J lost 1 base; unmatched junction nucleotides: 6. DNA for the CDR3: TGCAGTGCTCTACAGGGGGTGCTTAACTATGGCTACACCTTC. It codes for CSALQGVLNYGYTF.

V and J are TRBV29-1 and TRBJ2-6, with D perhaps given as TRBD1 or TRBD2 (5 bases each). Germline lookup yields CDR1 SQVTM and CDR2 ANQGSEA. The CDR3 is made up of 14 amino acids. V was clipped by 4 bases and J by 0 bases, with 7 bases between them. The CDR3 loop reads CSVVGGSGANVLTF. In DNA, the CDR3 is TGCAGCGTTGTTGGGGGCTCTGGGGCCAACGTCCTGACTTTC.

The sample holds a few counts of this clonotype. The genes are TRBV6-1 and TRBJ2-1, with D tentatively TRBD2 (6 bases). CDR3 size: 14 residues. Trimming took 8 bases from V and 0 from J, leaving 11 bases between them. CDR1 is MNHNS, CDR2 SASEGT, per germline. Written as DNA, the CDR3 is TGTGCCAGCGGGGCGGGGACCTCCTACAATGAGCAGTTCTTC. Its translation is CASGAGTSYNEQFF.

This clonotype was seen a handful of times. The rearrangement uses TRBV5-1 and TRBJ1-5; TRBD1 agrees at 8 bases. The V gene end was trimmed by 1 base and the J gene end by 3 bases; junction bases not matched to a gene: 6. CDR3 length equals 16 residues. The V gene's germline CDR1 is SGHRS and CDR2 YFSETQ. The CDR3 region is CASSLWPGQDNQPQHF. The CDR3 DNA is TGCGCCAGCAGCTTGTGGCCGGGACAGGACAATCAGCCCCAGCATTTT.

With regard to this clonotype: A read error may be the cause here, since a much bigger clone is one base away. The chain employs TRBV30 and TRBJ2-1, with D possibly called TRBD1 or TRBD2 (6 bases each). CDR1 and CDR2 from the germline V gene are GTSNPN and SVGIG (reference sequence). V shed 7 bases and J shed 4 bases, with 17 bases lying between them. This CDR3 is 14 amino acids long. The CDR3 DNA sequence: TGTGCCTTGGACGGGGGCGTAGGGTACAATGAGCAGTTCTTC. It is translated as CALDGGVGYNEQFF.

This clonotype occurred many times. The chain employs TRBV24-1 and TRBJ2-2, with a possible D match to TRBD1 (5 bases). Germline V gene data show CDR1 as KGHDR and CDR2 as SFDVKD. V lost 1 base to trimming and J lost 8 bases, with 13 bases between them. This CDR3 comprises 15 residues. The CDR3 DNA reads as TGTGCCACCAGTGATTTCGGACACCCAGAAGGGGAGCTGTTTTTT. Amino acid sequence: CATSDFGHPEGELFF.

This clonotype was recorded many times. The chain links TRBV6-5 to TRBJ1-2; a possible D gene is TRBD1 (6 bases). Trimming cost V 2 bases and J 4 bases, with 14 bases left between them. Germline V CDR1 and CDR2: MNHEY, SVGAGI. This CDR3 contains 15 residues. The CDR3 spells CASSYRIGGSYGYTF. The CDR3 DNA reads as TGTGCCAGCAGTTACAGAATAGGGGGTTCCTATGGCTACACCTTC.